The source of this TCR beta chain is a study of blood T cell repertoires in COVID-19. Study details: The United States, Italy and Spain provided the acute and convalescent COVID-19 samples. T cells, B-cell-depleted T cells, or PBMCs provided the cDNA or gDNA that served as material.

CDR1 and CDR2 from the germline V gene are LNHDA and SQIVND (reference sequence). The CDR3 has 17 residues. Trimming took off 6 bases at V and 4 bases at J, with 24 bases between the two ends. One Seattle source followed patients from active infection through their disease course. As handled by the study authors: Nucleated cell number was recorded as an estimate derived from reference gene primer amplification. TCRdb's copy holds only in-frame clones and misses some; the assay was immunoSEQ multiplex PCR. D and trimming come from the DNA, and the V and J calls and clone size come from that table. The sample consists of about 300,000 clones, roughly 84% of them appearing once.

The genes are TRBV19 and TRBJ1-1, with D tentatively TRBD1 (6 bases). The sequencing sample was made of peripheral blood. This receptor was taken from a human donor with COVID-19, enrolled during active disease. The donor label of this sample is uncertain. This CDR3 reads CASRTGHRVGNSTEAFF. CDR3 nucleotides: TGTGCCAGTAGGACCGGTCACAGGGTAGGAAACTCCACTGAAGCTTTCTTT.